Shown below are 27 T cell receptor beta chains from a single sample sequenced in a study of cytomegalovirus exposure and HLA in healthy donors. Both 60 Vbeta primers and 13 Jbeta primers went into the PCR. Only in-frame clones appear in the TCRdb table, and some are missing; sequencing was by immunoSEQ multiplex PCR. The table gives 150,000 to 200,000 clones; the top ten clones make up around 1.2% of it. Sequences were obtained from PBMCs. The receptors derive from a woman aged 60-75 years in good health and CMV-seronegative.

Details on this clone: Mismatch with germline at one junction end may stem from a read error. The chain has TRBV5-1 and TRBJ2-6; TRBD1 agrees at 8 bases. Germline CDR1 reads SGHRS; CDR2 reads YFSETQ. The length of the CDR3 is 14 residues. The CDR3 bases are TGCGCCAGCAGCTTGGACGGGACAGGACGCGTTCTGGCTTTC. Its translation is CASSLDGTGRVLAF. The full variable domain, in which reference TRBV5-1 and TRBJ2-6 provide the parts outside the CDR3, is KAGVTQTPRYLIKTRGQQVTLSCSPISGHRSVSWYQQTPGQGLQFLFEYFSETQRNKGNFPGRFSGRQFSNSRSEMNVSTLELGDSALYLCASSLDGTGRVLAFGAGSRLTVL.

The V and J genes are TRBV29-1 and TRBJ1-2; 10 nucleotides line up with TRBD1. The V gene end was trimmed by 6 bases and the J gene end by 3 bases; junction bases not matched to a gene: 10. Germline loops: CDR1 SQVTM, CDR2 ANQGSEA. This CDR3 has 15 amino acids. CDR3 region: CSVQGGTGDHYGYTF. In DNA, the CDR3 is TGCAGCGTCCAAGGAGGGACAGGGGACCACTATGGCTACACCTTC. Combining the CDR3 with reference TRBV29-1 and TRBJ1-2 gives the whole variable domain SAVISQKPSRDICQRGTSLTIQCQVDSQVTMMFWYRQQPGQSLTLIATANQGSEATYESGFVIDKFPISRPNLTFSTLTVSNMSPEDSSIYLCSVQGGTGDHYGYTFGSGTRLTVV.

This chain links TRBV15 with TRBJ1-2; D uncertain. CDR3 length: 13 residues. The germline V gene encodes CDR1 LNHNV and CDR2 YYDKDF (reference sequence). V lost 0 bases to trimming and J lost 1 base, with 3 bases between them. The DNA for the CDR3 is TGTGCCACCAGCAGAGACAGTAACTATGGCTACACCTTC. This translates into CATSRDSNYGYTF.

CDR3 DNA: TGTGCCAGCAGCGTAGTCACGGGGGCCTACAATGAGCAGTTCTTC. This translates into CASSVVTGAYNEQFF. This rearrangement joins TRBV9 to TRBJ2-1; perhaps TRBD2 as D (6 bases). The V and J ends lost 0 bases and 2 bases respectively, with 9 bases between them. The germline V gene has CDR1 SGDLS and CDR2 YYNGEE. The CDR3 spans 15 residues. The whole variable domain, remainder taken from reference TRBV9 and TRBJ2-1, is DSGVTQTPKHLITATGQRVTLRCSPRSGDLSVYWYQQSLDQGLQFLIQYYNGEERAKGNILERFSAQQFPDLHSELNLSSLELGDSALYFCASSVVTGAYNEQFFGPGTRLTVL.

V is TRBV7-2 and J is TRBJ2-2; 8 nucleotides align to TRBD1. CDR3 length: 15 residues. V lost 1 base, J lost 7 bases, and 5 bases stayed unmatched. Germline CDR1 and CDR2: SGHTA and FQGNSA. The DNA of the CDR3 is TGTGCCAGCAGCTTAGGGCAGGGGGCGGGCGGGGAGCTGTTTTTT. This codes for CASSLGQGAGGELFF.

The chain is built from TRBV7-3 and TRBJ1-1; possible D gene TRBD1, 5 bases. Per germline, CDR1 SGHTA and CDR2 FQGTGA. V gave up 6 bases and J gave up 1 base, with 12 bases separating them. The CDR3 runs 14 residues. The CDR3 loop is CASRPRGGNTEAFF. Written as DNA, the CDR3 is TGTGCCAGCAGGCCCCGGGGGGGGAACACTGAAGCTTTCTTT.

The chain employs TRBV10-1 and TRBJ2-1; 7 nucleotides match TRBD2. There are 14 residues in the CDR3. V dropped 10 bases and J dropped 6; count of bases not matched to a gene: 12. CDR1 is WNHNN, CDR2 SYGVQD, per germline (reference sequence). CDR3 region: CATRPGGMGNEQFF. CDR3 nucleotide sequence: TGCGCCACCCGCCCGGGGGGTATGGGCAATGAGCAGTTCTTC.

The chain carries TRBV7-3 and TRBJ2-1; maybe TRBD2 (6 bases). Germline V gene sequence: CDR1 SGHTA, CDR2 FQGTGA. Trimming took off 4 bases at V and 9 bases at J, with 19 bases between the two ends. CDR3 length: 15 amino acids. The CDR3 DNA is TGTGCCAGCAGCTCTCTCGGCGGGGTTTACGGTGAGCAGTTCTTC. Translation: CASSSLGGVYGEQFF.

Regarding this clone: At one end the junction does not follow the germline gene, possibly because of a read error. CDR3 residues: CAGRKGQGTTEAFF. The DNA for the CDR3 is TGTGCCGGCAGGAAGGGACAGGGGACCACTGAAGCTTTCTTT. The chain employs TRBV6-5 and TRBJ1-1; 10 bases align to TRBD1. Germline CDR1 and CDR2: MNHEY and SVGAGI. The CDR3 spans 14 residues.

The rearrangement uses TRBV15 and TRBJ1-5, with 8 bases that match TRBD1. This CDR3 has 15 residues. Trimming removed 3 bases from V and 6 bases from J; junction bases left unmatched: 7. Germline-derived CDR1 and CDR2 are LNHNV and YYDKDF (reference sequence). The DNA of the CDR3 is TGTGCCACCAGCAGTGACAGGGGATCGGGTCAGCCCCAGCATTTT. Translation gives CATSSDRGSGQPQHF.

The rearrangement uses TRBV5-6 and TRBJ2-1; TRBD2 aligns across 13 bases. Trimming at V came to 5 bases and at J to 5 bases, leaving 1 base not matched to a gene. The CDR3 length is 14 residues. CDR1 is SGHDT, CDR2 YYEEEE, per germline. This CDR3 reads CASRGLAGNNEQFF. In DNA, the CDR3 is TGTGCCAGCAGGGGACTAGCGGGGAACAATGAGCAGTTCTTC.

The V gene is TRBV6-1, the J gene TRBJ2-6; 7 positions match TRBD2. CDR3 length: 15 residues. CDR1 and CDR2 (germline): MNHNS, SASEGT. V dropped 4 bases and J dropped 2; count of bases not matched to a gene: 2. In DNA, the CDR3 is TGTGCCAGCAGTGGCGGGGGAGCTGGGGCCAACGTCCTGACTTTC. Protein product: CASSGGGAGANVLTF.

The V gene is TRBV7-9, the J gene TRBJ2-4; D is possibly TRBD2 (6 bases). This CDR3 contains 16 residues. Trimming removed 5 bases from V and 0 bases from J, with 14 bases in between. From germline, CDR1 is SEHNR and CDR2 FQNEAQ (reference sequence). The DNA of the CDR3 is TGTGCCAGCAGCCCAGGTCAGGGACTAGCCAAAAACATTCAGTACTTC. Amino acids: CASSPGQGLAKNIQYF.

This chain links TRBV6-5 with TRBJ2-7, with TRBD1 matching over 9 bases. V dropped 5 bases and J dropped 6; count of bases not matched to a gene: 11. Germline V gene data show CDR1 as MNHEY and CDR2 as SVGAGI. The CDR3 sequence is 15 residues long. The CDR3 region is CASSRGDREVGEQYF. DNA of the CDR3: TGTGCCAGCAGTAGGGGGGACAGGGAAGTTGGCGAGCAGTACTTC.

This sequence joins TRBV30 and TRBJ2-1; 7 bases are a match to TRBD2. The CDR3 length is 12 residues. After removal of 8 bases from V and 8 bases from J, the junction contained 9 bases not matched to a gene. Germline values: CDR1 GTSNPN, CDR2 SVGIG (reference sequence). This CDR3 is CARAGVRHEQFF. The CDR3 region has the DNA TGTGCCCGGGCGGGAGTACGGCATGAGCAGTTCTTC.

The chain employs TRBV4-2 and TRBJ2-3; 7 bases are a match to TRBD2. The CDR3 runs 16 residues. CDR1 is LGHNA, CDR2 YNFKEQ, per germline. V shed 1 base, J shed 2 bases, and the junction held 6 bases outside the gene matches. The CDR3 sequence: CASSQASRGITDTQYF. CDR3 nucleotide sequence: TGTGCCAGCAGCCAAGCATCGCGGGGGATCACAGATACGCAGTATTTT.

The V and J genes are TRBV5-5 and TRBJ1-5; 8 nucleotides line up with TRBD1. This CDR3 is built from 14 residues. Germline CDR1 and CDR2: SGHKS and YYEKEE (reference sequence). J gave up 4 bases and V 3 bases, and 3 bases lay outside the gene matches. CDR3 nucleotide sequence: TGTGCCAGCAGCTGGACAGGGACGAATCAGCCCCAGCATTTT. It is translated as CASSWTGTNQPQHF.

This CDR3 reads CASSLFPGGDGYTF. The CDR3 DNA follows: TGTGCCAGCAGCTTATTCCCAGGGGGCGACGGCTACACCTTC. This chain joins TRBV7-2 and TRBJ1-2; TRBD1 agrees at 8 bases. Germline V gene sequence: CDR1 SGHTA, CDR2 FQGNSA. CDR3 size: 14 residues. V lost 2 bases to trimming and J lost 8 bases; unmatched junction nucleotides: 7.

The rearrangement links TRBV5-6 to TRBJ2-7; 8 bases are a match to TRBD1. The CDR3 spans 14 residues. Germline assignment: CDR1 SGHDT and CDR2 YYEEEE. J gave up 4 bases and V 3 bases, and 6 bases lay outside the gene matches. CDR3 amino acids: CASSSNRGKYEQYF. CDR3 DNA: TGTGCCAGCAGCTCAAACAGGGGGAAGTACGAGCAGTACTTC.

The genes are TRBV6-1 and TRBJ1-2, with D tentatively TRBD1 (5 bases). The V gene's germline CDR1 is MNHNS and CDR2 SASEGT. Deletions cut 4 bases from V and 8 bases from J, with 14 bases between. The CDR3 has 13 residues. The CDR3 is CASSVDKGRGYTF. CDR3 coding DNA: TGTGCCAGCAGTGTTGACAAGGGGCGCGGCTACACCTTC.

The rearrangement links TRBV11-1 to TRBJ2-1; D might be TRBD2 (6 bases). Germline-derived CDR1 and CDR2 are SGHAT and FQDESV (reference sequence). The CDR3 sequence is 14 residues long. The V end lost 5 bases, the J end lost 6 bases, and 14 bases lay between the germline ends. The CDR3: CASSPGLRFNEQFF. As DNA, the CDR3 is TGTGCCAGCAGCCCGGGACTCCGGTTCAATGAGCAGTTCTTC.

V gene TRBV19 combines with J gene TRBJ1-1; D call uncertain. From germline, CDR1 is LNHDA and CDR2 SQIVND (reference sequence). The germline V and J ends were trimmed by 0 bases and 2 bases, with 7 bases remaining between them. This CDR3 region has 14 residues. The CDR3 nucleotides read TGTGCCAGTAGTATAGAGCCGACAAACACTGAAGCTTTCTTT. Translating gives CASSIEPTNTEAFF.

The CDR3 protein is CASSLGQFSSYNEQFF. The CDR3 DNA sequence: TGTGCCAGCAGCTTAGGACAGTTCAGCTCCTACAATGAGCAGTTCTTC. The chain couples TRBV7-6 to TRBJ2-1; perhaps TRBD1 as D (5 bases). There are 16 residues in the CDR3. The V gene lost 1 base and the J gene lost 0 bases, with 10 bases spanning the gap. From germline, CDR1 is SGHVS and CDR2 FNYEAQ.

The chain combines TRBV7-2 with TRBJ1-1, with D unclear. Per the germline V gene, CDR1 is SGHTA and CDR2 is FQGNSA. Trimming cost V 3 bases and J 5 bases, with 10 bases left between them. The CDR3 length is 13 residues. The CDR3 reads CASSLHRGTEAFF. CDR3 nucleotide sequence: TGTGCCAGCAGCTTGCACAGAGGGACTGAAGCTTTCTTT.

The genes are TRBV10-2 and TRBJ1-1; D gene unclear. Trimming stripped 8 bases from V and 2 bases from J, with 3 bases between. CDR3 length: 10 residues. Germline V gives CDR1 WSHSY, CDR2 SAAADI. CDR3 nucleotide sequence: TGCGCCAGCCGTAACACTGAAGCTTTCTTT. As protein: CASRNTEAFF.

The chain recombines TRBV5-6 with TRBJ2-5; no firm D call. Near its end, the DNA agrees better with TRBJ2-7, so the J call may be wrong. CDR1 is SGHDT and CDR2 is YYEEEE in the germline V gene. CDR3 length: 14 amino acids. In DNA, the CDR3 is TGTGCCAGCAGCTTGTTGACTTACTCCTACGAGCAGTACTTC. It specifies CASSLLTYSYEQYF.

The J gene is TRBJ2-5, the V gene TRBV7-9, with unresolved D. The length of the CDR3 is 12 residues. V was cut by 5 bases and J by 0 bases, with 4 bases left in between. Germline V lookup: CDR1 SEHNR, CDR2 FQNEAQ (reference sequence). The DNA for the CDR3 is TGTGCCAGCAGCGCGAACCAAGAGACCCAGTACTTC. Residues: CASSANQETQYF.